This record concerns one T cell receptor beta chain sequence. Its cognate antigen is unknown. These data come from a study of T cell responses to AZD1222 COVID-19 vaccine. Study results and caveats: Clonal diversity may have been underestimated in mostly white British donors. Vaccination with two AZD1222 doses was followed by a rise in Spike-specific TCR breadth and depth. A reported finding is that nearly half of spike-specific TCRs target unmutated variant regions. The study found vaccine-associated CD4 TCRs spanning spike, dominant at 160-218 and 743-854.

Sequencing was performed with immunoSEQ multiplex PCR; in TCRdb, only in-frame clones are kept and a portion is missing. The repertoire includes under 200,000 clones, about 91% of them detected once, and approximately 2% sits in the top ten. The CDR3 loop spans 13 amino acids. Trimming stripped 5 bases from V and 2 bases from J, with 11 bases between. Germline loops: CDR1 SGHNT, CDR2 YYREEE (reference sequence). The input for sequencing was peripheral blood, taken on day 0 of AZD1222 vaccination. The chain joins TRBV5-4 to TRBJ2-7; the D gene could be TRBD1 or TRBD2 (5 bases each). The receptor was isolated from an adult in good health. This chain's CDR3 is CASSRDGTYEQYF. The CDR3 DNA reads as TGTGCCAGCAGTAGGGACGGAACCTACGAGCAGTACTTC. Using reference TRBV5-4 and TRBJ2-7 for the parts outside the CDR3, the full variable domain is ETGVTQSPTHLIKTRGQQVTLRCSSQSGHNTVSWYQQALGQGPQFIFQYYREEENGRGNFPPRFSGLQFPNYSSELNVNALELDDSALYLCASSRDGTYEQYFGPGTRLTVT.